This T cell receptor beta chain was observed in a study of T cell responses to AZD1222 COVID-19 vaccine. Sequencing was performed with immunoSEQ multiplex PCR; in TCRdb, only in-frame clones are kept and a portion is missing. The table lists 100,000 to 150,000 clones, 85% to 95% of them singletons. This CDR3 comprises 11 residues. Germline CDR1 reads SGDLS; CDR2 reads YYNGEE. Trimming stripped 3 bases from V and 7 bases from J, with 8 bases between. Sequencing used peripheral blood, obtained on day 0 of AZD1222 vaccination. The rearrangement joins TRBV9 to TRBJ2-7; tentatively, D is TRBD2 (6 bases). The sequence came from an adult in good health. In DNA, the CDR3 is TGTGCCAGCAGCGCGAGCGGGGAGCAGTACTTC. Its protein is CASSASGEQYF.